The rows below give T cell receptor beta chains drawn from one sample of a study of OX40 agonist ivuxolimab in advanced cancers. Sequencing used immunoSEQ multiplex PCR; TCRdb keeps in-frame clones, though not all of them. The sample has around 69,000 clones; roughly 82% are singletons. The starting material was CD4+ or CD8+ T cells sorted from blood, obtained in a trial of the OX40 agonist ivuxolimab. These receptors were obtained from an adult with an advanced solid tumor such as melanoma, head and neck, liver or kidney cancer. CDR3s include the opening cysteine and the closing phenylalanine or tryptophan. D genes are given only for firm matches. The listing skips clone size in some rows; elsewhere it reads once, few, many or a size class.

V gene	D gene	J gene	clone size	CDR3 protein	CDR3 DNA
TRBV28	TRBD1	TRBJ1-2	-	CASSFVAGQGGGYTF	TGTGCCAGCAGTTTTGTTGCGGGACAGGGAGGAGGCTACACCTTC
TRBV6-5	-	TRBJ2-7	-	CASSYRVTGEGYEQYF	TGTGCCAGCAGTTACAGGGTCACAGGCGAGGGGTACGAGCAGTACTTC
TRBV7-2	-	TRBJ1-2	few	CASSSTRRGGSWGGYTF	TGTGCCAGCAGCTCAACACGTAGGGGGGGCTCGTGGGGAGGCTACACCTTC
TRBV7-9	TRBD2	TRBJ2-1	-	CASSLVGLAGGNEQFF	TGTGCCAGCAGCTTAGTGGGACTAGCGGGAGGCAATGAGCAGTTCTTC
TRBV27	TRBD1	TRBJ1-1	-	CASRDSQLNTEAFF	TGTGCCAGCCGGGACAGCCAATTGAACACTGAAGCTTTCTTT
TRBV6-5	-	TRBJ2-7	-	CASSYSQGKGEQYF	TGTGCCAGCAGTTACTCGCAGGGGAAGGGCGAGCAGTACTTC
TRBV7-9	-	TRBJ2-2	few	CASSSYRERDTGELFF	TGTGCCAGCAGCTCCTACAGGGAGCGGGACACCGGGGAGCTGTTTTTT
TRBV5-5	TRBD1	TRBJ1-2	few	CASSLEGQGHGYTF	TGTGCCAGCAGCTTGGAAGGACAGGGCCATGGCTACACCTTC
TRBV5-1	TRBD1	TRBJ2-5	-	CASSPGTVQETQYF	TGCGCCAGCAGCCCTGGGACAGTACAAGAGACCCAGTACTTC
TRBV7-2	-	TRBJ1-2	-	CASSPPGQRNTYGYTF	TGTGCCAGCAGCCCCCCTGGGCAGCGAAATACCTATGGCTACACCTTC
TRBV19	-	TRBJ2-2	-	CASSMAANTGELFF	TGTGCCAGTAGTATGGCAGCCAACACCGGGGAGCTGTTTTTT
TRBV21-1	-	TRBJ2-6	-	CASSSWTGPYSGANVLTF	TGTGCCAGCAGCTCATGGACAGGCCCTTACTCTGGGGCCAACGTCCTGACTTTC
TRBV7-8	TRBD1	TRBJ2-3	-	CASSLKSAGQGVRDTQYF	TGTGCCAGCAGCTTAAAATCTGCAGGACAGGGGGTTAGGGATACGCAGTATTTT
TRBV30	-	TRBJ1-2	-	CALGFVTGFGYTF	TGTGCCCTGGGATTCGTCACAGGGTTTGGCTACACCTTC
TRBV9	-	TRBJ2-3	-	CASSVGWGRPDTQYF	TGTGCCAGCAGCGTAGGGTGGGGCCGGCCAGATACGCAGTATTTT
TRBV30	-	TRBJ1-2	-	CAWSPGALLRNYGYTF	TGTGCCTGGTCCCCAGGAGCCCTACTCCGCAACTATGGCTACACCTTC
TRBV28	-	TRBJ2-1	-	CARPGGLRGGNEQFF	TGTGCCAGACCTGGGGGTCTCAGGGGTGGCAATGAGCAGTTCTTC
TRBV7-9	-	TRBJ1-2	once	CASSKDNFNYGYTF	TGTGCCAGCAGCAAAGACAATTTTAACTATGGCTACACCTTC
TRBV6-5	-	TRBJ1-2	-	CASSYSTGRGGYTF	TGTGCCAGCAGTTACTCAACCGGGAGAGGTGGCTACACCTTC